Sequencing of this TCR beta chain was carried out in a study of shared clonotypes between healthy human individuals. Study information: The composition of the donors was a couple of women and a few men aged 18 to 49.

Original data processing: Owing to the provision of junction-only sequences devoid of quality scores by immunoSEQ, filtering differed. Method: immunoSEQ multiplex PCR; TCRdb's copy keeps in-frame clones and lacks some. The V and J calls and the clone size are those of that table, but D and trimming were determined from the DNA. The sample has some 2,000,000 clones, 85% to 95% seen once. The naive CD8 population came from CD45RO-negative cells selected for CCR7, without terminally differentiated effector memory CD45RA+ cells. All the donors were Caucasian adults who lived in Nashville, Tennessee. This CDR3 comprises 14 residues. Germline V gene sequence: CDR1 MDHEN, CDR2 SYDVKM. Trimming at V came to 6 bases and at J to 1 base, leaving 5 bases not matched to a gene.

The chain carries TRBV28 and TRBJ1-2, with 7 bases lining up with TRBD1. The sequenced sample was naive CD8+ T cells sorted from blood. This sequence originates from a man between 18 and 29 years old in good health. The CDR3 bases are TGTGCCAGCAGGGGGACAGCCCTTAACTATGGCTACACCTTC. Encoded protein: CASRGTALNYGYTF.